The sequence of this T cell receptor (beta chain) was determined in a study of T cell clones after liver transplantation (dated by TCRdb to the late 2010s). Describing the broader study: The samples were obtained from ITN030ST, a randomized trial that attempted immunosuppression withdrawal within 2 years after liver transplantation. After a pre-transplant mixed lymphocyte reaction, TCRbeta sequencing was used to pinpoint donor-reactive T cell clones, which were subsequently tracked in post-transplant blood. As an antigen-independent comparator for donor-reactive sequences, third party-reactive TCRbeta sequences were also identified from pre-transplant MLRs. Three of the eight recipients were HCV-positive; the others were transplanted for non-autoimmune, non-viral indications. Subjects received no induction therapy and standard immunosuppression until randomization at 12-24 months post-transplant. Tolerance was defined as complete withdrawal of immunosuppression for at least one year without a rise in liver enzymes beyond twice the upper limit of normal. Blood samples were taken pre-transplant, pre-randomization before withdrawal, and post-randomization after full withdrawal or failed withdrawal. The study cohort included 8 liver transplant recipients, of whom 3 were classified as tolerant and 5 as non-tolerant.

V loses 2 bases at its end and J loses 8 bases; junction bases beyond the gene matches: 6. There are 15 amino acids in the CDR3, from cysteine to phenylalanine inclusive. Left in the record is the CDR3 DNA by itself, 45 bases read in frame from the first base. The germline V gene (reference sequence) supplies CDR1 WNHNN and CDR2 SYGVQD. Thawed unstimulated PBMCs were stained for CD3, CD4 and CD8 and FACS-sorted into CD3+CD4+ and CD3+CD8+ populations. Each of the 8 studied subjects was randomized to immunosuppression withdrawal. The Qiagen DNeasy Blood and Tissue Kit was used to isolate genomic DNA. With regard to this clone: What antigen it recognizes has not been identified. Base qualities are not provided; no much larger clone lies one nucleotide away.

What the work shows at the level of the full study, not this receptor alone: Because of small, heterogeneous patient numbers and non-standardized post-transplant time points, the conclusions were only preliminary. After accounting for repertoire turnover, donor-reactive detection was significantly reduced in 7 of 8 subjects for CD4 and 8 of 8 for CD8. Circulating donor-reactive CD4 TCRbeta sequences fell significantly post-transplant in most of the 8 subjects, irrespective of tolerance or HCV status. A greater decline was seen for donor-reactive sequences than for third party-reactive sequences, suggesting partial antigen-specific deletion unrelated to withdrawal success. Low numbers of available donor cells limited the measurable donor-reactive repertoire in two subjects. Because allograft tissue specimens were not available, migration of donor-reactive T cells into the graft, rather than deletion, may have occurred.

Using immunoSEQ, frozen genomic DNA was subjected to high-throughput TCRbeta CDR3 sequencing, a process that included PCR amplification, mapping, bias correction and internal controls. The authors' pipeline ran thus. Productive rearrangements were kept, and unique TCRbeta sequences were defined by CDR3 nucleotide sequence plus V and J gene. For a sequence to be called donor-reactive, it needed a frequency of at least 0.01% and at least 5-fold expansion in CFSE-low cells compared with unstimulated pre-transplant cells. Minimum frequency thresholds were set for each subject on the basis of the unstimulated sample with the lowest template count, so that a detection power of at least 90% was ensured. Jensen-Shannon divergence between the top 1000 TCRbeta sequences post-transplant and pre-transplant was used to measure repertoire turnover. Changes in detection of donor-reactive sequences were assessed with two-sided Fisher's exact tests. This immuneACCESS table, as held by TCRdb, lists in-frame sequences with V and J called but not all clones. Of the missing ones, under half trace to an unresolved V gene in checked studies; the others have no known cause. That table furnishes V, J and clone size, whereas the DNA furnished D and trimming. For this sample there are under 130,000 clones; around four fifths appear just once. The ten largest account for about 3% of the sample.

The sequencing here drew on CD4+ T cells from blood, taken about 50 months after liver transplant. The clonotype comes from a human patient who received a liver transplant. After a transplant, the graft donor may have provided part of the T cells. Recombination linked TRBV10-1 to TRBJ1-6, and TRBD1 aligns with 7 junction nucleotides. The nucleotide sequence is given as TGCGCCAGCAGTGAGGTGACAGGGAATGATTCACCCCTCCACTTT. Translated, it gives CASSEVTGNDSPLHF.